This TCR beta chain is drawn from a study of blood T cell repertoires in COVID-19. Original methodology: The authors estimated nucleated cell counts from reference gene primer amplification. The repertoire was sequenced with immunoSEQ multiplex PCR; TCRdb's copy has only in-frame clones and lacks some. Clonal size and the V and J genes are those of that table, whereas D and trimming came from the DNA. The sample lists roughly 180,000 clones, around 80% seen once, with around 6.8% in the top ten. CDR3 length: 18 residues. J was trimmed by 7 bases and V by 4 bases; bases with no gene match: 18. The germline CDR1 and CDR2 sequences are LGHDT and YNNKEL (reference sequence).

The clonotype comes from a human donor in a cohort sampled during active COVID-19. V gene TRBV3-1 (or the pseudogene TRBV3-2) combines with J gene TRBJ1-4; 7 nucleotides match TRBD1. Sequencing was performed on peripheral blood. CDR3: CASSPPSSGTVATEKLFF. CDR3 DNA sequence: TGTGCCAGCAGCCCCCCATCCTCTGGGACAGTGGCAACTGAAAAACTGTTTTTT.